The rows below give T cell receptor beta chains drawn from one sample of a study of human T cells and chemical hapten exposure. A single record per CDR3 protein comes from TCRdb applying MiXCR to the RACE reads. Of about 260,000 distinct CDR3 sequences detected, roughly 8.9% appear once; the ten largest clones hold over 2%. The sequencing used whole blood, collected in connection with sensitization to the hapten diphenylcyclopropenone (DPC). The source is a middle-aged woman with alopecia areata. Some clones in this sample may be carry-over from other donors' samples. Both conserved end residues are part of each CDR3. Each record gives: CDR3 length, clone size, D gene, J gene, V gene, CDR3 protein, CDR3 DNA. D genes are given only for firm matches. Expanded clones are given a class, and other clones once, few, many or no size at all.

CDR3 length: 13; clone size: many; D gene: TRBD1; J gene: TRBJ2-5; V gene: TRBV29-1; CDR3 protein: CSASQGVGETQYF; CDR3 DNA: TGCAGCGCCTCACAGGGGGTTGGAGAGACCCAGTACTTC
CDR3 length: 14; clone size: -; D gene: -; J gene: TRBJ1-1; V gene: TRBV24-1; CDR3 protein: CATLGVSMNTEAFF; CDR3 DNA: TGTGCCACCTTGGGGGTCAGCATGAACACTGAAGCTTTCTTT
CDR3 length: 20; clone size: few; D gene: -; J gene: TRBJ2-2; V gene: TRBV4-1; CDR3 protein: CASSQGPLASRNSDTGELFF; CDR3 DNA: TGCGCCAGCAGCCAAGGACCCCTAGCTAGCCGGAATAGTGACACCGGGGAGCTGTTTTTT
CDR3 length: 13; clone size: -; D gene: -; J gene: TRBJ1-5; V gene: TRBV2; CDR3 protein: CAIRRGSNQPQHF; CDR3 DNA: TGTGCCATCCGACGGGGAAGCAATCAGCCCCAGCATTTT
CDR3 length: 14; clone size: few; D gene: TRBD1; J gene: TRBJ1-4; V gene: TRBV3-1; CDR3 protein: CASSPGTGWEKLFF; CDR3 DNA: TGTGCCAGCAGCCCCGGGACAGGGTGGGAAAAACTGTTTTTT
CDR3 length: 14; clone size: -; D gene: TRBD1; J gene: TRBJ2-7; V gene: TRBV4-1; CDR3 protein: CASSRDRVFDEQYF; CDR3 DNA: TGCGCCAGCAGTCGGGACAGGGTCTTCGACGAGCAGTACTTC
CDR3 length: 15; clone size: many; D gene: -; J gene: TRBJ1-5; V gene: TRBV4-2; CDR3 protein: CASSQDFQYNQPQHF; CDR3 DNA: TGTGCCAGCAGCCAAGATTTCCAGTACAATCAGCCCCAGCATTTT
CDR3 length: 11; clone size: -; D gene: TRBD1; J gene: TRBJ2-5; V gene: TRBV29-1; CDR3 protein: CSATGVETQYF; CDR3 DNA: TGCAGCGCGACAGGGGTCGAGACCCAGTACTTC
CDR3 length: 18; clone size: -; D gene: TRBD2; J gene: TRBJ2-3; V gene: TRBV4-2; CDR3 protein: CASSRGLAGGPGTDTQYF; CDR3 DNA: TGTGCCAGCAGCCGGGGACTAGCGGGAGGGCCGGGCACAGATACGCAGTATTTT
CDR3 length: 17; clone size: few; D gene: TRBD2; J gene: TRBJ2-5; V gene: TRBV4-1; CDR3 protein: CASSQRAGGNYQETQYF; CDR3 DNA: TGCGCCAGCAGCCAAAGAGCGGGAGGGAATTACCAAGAGACCCAGTACTTC
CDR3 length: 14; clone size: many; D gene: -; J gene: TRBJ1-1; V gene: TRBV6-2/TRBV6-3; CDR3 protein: CASSYSVRYTEAFF; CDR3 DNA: TGTGCCAGCAGTTACTCGGTAAGATACACTGAAGCTTTCTTT
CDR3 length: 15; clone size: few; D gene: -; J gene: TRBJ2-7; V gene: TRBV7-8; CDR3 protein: CASSLAIPRGSEQYF; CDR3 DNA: TGTGCCAGCAGCTTAGCTATTCCTCGGGGGAGCGAGCAGTACTTC
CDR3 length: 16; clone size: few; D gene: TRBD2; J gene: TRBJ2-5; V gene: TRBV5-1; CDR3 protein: CASSRSGSWKQETQYF; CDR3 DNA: TGCGCCAGCAGTAGGAGCGGGAGTTGGAAACAAGAGACCCAGTACTTC
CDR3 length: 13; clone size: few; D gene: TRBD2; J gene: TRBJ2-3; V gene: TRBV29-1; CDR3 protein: CSVAVLAGDTQYF; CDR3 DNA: TGCAGCGTTGCGGTACTAGCGGGAGATACGCAGTATTTT
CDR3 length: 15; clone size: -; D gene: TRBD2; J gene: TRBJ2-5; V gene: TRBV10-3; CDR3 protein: CAIRPGLASQETQYF; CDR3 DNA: TGTGCCATCAGACCGGGACTAGCGAGCCAAGAGACCCAGTACTTC
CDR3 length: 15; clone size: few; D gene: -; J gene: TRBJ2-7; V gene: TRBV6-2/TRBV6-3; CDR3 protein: CASSYVGMGTYEQYF; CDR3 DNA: TGTGCCAGCAGTTACGTGGGGATGGGAACCTACGAGCAGTACTTC
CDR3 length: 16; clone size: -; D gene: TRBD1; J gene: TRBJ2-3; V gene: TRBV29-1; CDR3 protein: CSVGTPGQAITDTQYF; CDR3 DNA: TGCAGCGTTGGGACCCCGGGACAGGCTATCACAGATACGCAGTATTTT
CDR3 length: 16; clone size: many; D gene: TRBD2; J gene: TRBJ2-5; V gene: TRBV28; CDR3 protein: CASSRIVAGGQETQYF; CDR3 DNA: TGTGCCAGCAGCCGGATCGTAGCGGGGGGCCAAGAGACCCAGTACTTC